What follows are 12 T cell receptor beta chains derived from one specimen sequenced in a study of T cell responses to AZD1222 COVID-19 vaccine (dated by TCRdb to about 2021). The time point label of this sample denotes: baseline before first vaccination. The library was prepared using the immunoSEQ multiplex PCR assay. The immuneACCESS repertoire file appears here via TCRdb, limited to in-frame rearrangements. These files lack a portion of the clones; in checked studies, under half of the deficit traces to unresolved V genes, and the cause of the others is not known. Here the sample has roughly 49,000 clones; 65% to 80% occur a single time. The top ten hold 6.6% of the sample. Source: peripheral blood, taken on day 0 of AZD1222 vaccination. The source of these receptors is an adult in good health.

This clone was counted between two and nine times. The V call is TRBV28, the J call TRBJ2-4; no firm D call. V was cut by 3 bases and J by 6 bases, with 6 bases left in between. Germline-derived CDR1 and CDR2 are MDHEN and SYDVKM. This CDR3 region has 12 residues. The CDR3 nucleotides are TGTGCCAGCAGTTTGCGAGGAAACATTCAGTACTTC. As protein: CASSLRGNIQYF. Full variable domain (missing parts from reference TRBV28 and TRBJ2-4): DVKVTQSSRYLVKRTGEKVFLECVQDMDHENMFWYRQDPGLGLRLIYFSYDVKMKEKGDIPEGYSVSREKKERFSLILESASTNQTSMYLCASSLRGNIQYFGAGTRLSVL.

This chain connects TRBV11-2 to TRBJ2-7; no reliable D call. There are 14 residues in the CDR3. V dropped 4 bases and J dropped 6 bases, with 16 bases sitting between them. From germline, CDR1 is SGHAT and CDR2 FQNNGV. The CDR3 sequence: CASSSISGGVEQYF. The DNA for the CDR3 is TGTGCCAGCAGCTCAATATCCGGTGGTGTCGAGCAGTACTTC. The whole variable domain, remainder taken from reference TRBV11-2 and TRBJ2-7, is EAGVAQSPRYKIIEKRQSVAFWCNPISGHATLYWYQQILGQGPKLLIQFQNNGVVDDSQLPKDRFSAERLKGVDSTLKIQPAKLEDSAVYLCASSSISGGVEQYFGPGTRLTVT.

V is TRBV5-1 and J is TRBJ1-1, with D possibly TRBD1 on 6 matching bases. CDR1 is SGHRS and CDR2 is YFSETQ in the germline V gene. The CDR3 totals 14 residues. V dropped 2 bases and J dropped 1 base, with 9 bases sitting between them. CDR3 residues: CASSLEGGNTEAFF. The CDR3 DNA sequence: TGCGCCAGCAGCTTAGAAGGGGGGAACACTGAAGCTTTCTTT.

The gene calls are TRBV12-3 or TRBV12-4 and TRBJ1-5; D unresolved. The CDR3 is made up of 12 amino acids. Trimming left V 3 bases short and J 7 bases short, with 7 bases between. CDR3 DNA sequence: TGTGCCAGCAGTTTCGCCGGGCAGCCCCAGCATTTT. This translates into CASSFAGQPQHF.

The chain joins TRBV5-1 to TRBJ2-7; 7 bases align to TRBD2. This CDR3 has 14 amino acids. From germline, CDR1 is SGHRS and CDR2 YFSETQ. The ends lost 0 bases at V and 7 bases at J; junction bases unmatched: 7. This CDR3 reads CASSLDGTGGEQYF. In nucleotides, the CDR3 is TGCGCCAGCAGCTTGGACGGGACCGGGGGGGAGCAGTACTTC.

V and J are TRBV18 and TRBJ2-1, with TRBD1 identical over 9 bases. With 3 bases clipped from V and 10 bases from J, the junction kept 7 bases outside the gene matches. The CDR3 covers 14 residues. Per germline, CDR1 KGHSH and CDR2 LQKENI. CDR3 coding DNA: TGTGCCAGCTCACCGGGACAGGGTGGTGGCGAGCAGTTCTTC. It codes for CASSPGQGGGEQFF.

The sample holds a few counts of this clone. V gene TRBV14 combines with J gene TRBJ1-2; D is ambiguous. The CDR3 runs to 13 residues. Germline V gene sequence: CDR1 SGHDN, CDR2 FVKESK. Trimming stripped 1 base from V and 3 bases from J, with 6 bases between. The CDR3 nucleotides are TGTGCCAGCAGCCAAGCTCGGGACTATGGCTACACCTTC. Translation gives CASSQARDYGYTF.

The chain's CDR3 is CASSVGPTGEEQYF. CDR3 nucleotides: TGTGCCAGCAGCGTAGGTCCGACAGGGGAGGAGCAGTACTTC. This chain connects TRBV9 to TRBJ2-7; TRBD1 matches at 8 bases. Unmatched junction bases numbered 6, after V lost 0 bases and J lost 7 bases. CDR1 and CDR2 from the germline V gene are SGDLS and YYNGEE. This CDR3 comprises 14 residues.

Here the CDR3 DNA reads TGTGCCAGCAGTGGAAGGGGGGAAGGTGAGCAGTTCTTC. The encoded protein is CASSGRGEGEQFF. This chain joins TRBV12-3 or TRBV12-4 and TRBJ2-1; D might be TRBD1 or TRBD2, each matching 6 bases. Trimming took off 5 bases at V and 9 bases at J, with 14 bases between the two ends. This CDR3 comprises 13 residues.

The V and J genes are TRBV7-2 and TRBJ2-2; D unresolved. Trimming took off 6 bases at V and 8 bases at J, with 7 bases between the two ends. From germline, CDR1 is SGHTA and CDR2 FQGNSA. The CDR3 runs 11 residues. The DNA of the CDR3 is TGTGCCAGCAGGAATAGGGGGGAGCTGTTTTTT. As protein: CASRNRGELFF.

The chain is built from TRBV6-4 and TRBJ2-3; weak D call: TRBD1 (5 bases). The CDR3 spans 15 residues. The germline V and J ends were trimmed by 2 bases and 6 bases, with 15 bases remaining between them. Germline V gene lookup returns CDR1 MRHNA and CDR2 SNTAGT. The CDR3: CASSDEAGSADTQYF. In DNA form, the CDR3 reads TGTGCCAGCAGTGACGAGGCAGGGTCAGCCGATACGCAGTATTTT.

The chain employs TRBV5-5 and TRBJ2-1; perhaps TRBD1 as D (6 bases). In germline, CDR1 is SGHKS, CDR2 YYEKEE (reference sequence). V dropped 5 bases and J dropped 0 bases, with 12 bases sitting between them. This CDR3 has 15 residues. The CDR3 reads CASRSTGSSYNEQFF. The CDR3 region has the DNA TGTGCCAGCAGGTCAACAGGGAGCTCCTACAATGAGCAGTTCTTC.